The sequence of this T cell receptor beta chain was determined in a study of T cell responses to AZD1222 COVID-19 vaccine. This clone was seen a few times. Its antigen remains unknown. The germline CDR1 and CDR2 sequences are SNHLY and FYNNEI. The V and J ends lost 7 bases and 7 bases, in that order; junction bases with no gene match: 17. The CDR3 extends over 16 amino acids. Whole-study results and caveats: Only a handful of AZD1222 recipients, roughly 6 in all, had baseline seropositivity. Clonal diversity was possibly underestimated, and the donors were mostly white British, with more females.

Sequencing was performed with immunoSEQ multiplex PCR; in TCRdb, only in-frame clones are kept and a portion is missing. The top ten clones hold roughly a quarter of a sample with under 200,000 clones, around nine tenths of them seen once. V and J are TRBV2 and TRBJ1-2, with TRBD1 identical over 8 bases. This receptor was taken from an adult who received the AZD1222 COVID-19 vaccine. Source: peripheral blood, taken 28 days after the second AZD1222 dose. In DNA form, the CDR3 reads TGTGCCAGCACCCTCCTGGCAGGGGGCGCAGATGGTGGCTACACCTTC. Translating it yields CASTLLAGGADGGYTF.